Listed here is a single TCR beta chain. V was pared by 0 bases and J by 0 bases, with 12 bases between. This CDR3 comprises 17 residues. Germline CDR1 and CDR2: GTSNPN and SVGIG (reference sequence). The record originates from a study of control samples from healthy donors and cancer patients. The data were produced by immunoSEQ multiplex PCR, yet TCRdb's version contains in-frame clones alone and is incomplete. The table records 100,000 to 150,000 clones, under 95% of them present only once. V is TRBV30 and J is TRBJ2-6; D gene unclear. The TCR was taken from a young man in good health. The sequenced material came from blood. The DNA for the CDR3 is TGTGCCTGGAGTGTTTCGCGGCTGAGCTCTGGGGCCAACGTCCTGACTTTC. It translates to CAWSVSRLSSGANVLTF. The variable domain in full, completed from reference TRBV30 and TRBJ2-6, reads SQTIHQWPATLVQPVGSPLSLECTVEGTSNPNLYWYRQAAGRGLQLLFYSVGIGQISSEVPQNLSASRPQDRQFILSSKKLLLSDSGFYLCAWSVSRLSSGANVLTFGAGSRLTVL.